This T cell receptor (beta chain) was profiled in a study of cytotoxic CD8 clonotypes in ibrutinib-treated CLL. Across the whole study: Response samples were taken after a median of roughly 11 months on treatment, range 6 to 36.

This table comes from immunoSEQ multiplex PCR, and its TCRdb copy is limited to in-frame clones, with some not included. The repertoire holds 73,000 or so clones, with 68% as singletons. V was clipped by 0 bases and J by 9 bases, with 13 bases between them. CDR3 size: 15 residues. Germline CDR1 SGHRS, CDR2 YFSETQ. The material was PBMCs, obtained after 12 months of ibrutinib treatment. This clonotype was sampled from a human donor with chronic lymphocytic leukemia. The chain has TRBV5-1 and TRBJ1-6; tentatively, D is TRBD1 (5 bases). CDR3 sequence reads: CASSLGAGTGSPLHF. The CDR3 DNA is TGCGCCAGCAGCTTGGGGGCAGGGACGGGTTCACCCCTCCACTTT. The complete variable domain, with remaining parts taken from reference TRBV5-1 and TRBJ1-6, reads KAGVTQTPRYLIKTRGQQVTLSCSPISGHRSVSWYQQTPGQGLQFLFEYFSETQRNKGNFPGRFSGRQFSNSRSEMNVSTLELGDSALYLCASSLGAGTGSPLHFGNGTRLTVT.